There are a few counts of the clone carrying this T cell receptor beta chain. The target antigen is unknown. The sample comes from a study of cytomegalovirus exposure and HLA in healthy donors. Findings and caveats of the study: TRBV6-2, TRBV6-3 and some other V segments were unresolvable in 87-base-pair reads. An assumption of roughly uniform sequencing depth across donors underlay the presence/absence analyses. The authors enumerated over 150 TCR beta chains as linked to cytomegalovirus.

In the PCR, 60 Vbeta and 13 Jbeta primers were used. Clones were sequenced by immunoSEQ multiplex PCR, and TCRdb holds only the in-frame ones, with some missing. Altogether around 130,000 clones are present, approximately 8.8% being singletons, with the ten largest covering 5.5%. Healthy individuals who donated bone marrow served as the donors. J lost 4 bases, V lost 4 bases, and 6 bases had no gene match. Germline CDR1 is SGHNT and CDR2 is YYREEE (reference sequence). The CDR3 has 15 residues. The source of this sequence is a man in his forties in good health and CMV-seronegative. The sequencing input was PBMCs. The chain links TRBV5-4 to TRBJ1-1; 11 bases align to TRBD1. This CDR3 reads CASSRTGGSPTEAFF. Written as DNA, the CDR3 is TGTGCCAGCAGCCGGACAGGGGGCTCTCCCACTGAAGCTTTCTTT.